This TCR beta chain was profiled in a study of T cell responses to AZD1222 COVID-19 vaccine (dated by TCRdb to the early 2020s). General notes on the study: AZD1222 recipients whose second dose came at about 4 weeks and those whose second dose came at about 12 weeks were combined into one group, since spike-specific TCR depth and breadth did not differ between the two schedules. TCR sequencing covered over 230 trial participants: 200 to 220 given two doses of AZD1222 and 26 given two doses of MenACWY control vaccine. Trial participants were enrolled into age subgroups of 18-55, 56-69 and 70-plus years, which contained roughly 140, 27 and 60 TCR-sequenced participants, respectively.

Taken from the germline V gene, the CDR1 and CDR2 loops are KGHSH and LQKENI. Its CDR3 holds 13 amino acids, cysteine through phenylalanine. The kept DNA is CDR3 alone, 39 bases in frame from the first base. The junction shows trimming of 2 bases on V and 6 bases on J, and the gene matches do not reach 1 base of it. Results the study describes overall, beyond this receptor: Epitopes outside the regions mutated in the B.1.351 and B.1.1.7 variants were reportedly recognized by nearly half of the unique spike-specific TCRs. Most participants were white British and females outnumbered males, and the authors suggested that clonal diversity may have been underestimated. Spike-specific TCR breadth and depth rose significantly after two AZD1222 doses compared with day 0 and with MenACWY recipients. Conclusions about previously exposed vaccinees were limited because only six AZD1222 recipients were SARS-CoV-2 seropositive at baseline. Vaccine-associated CD4 TCRs spanned the whole spike protein, with dominant responses in regions 160-218 and 743-854. The 56-69-year group was small, and its depth increase did not reach significance, likely because of low power. No day 14 peak-response samples were available, so repertoires were characterized only after the peak T cell response.

The time point tag for this specimen amounts to: baseline before first vaccination. The vaccinee samples were drawn from two UK trials, COV001 and COV002, one of which was a single-blind randomized controlled phase 2/3 trial testing AZD1222 (ChAdOx1 nCoV-19) in healthy adults. Trial participant PBMC samples were collected at day 0 and day 28 after the second dose for TCRbeta chain sequencing. The CDR3 regions of human TCRbeta chains were analyzed by immunosequencing. Processing in the source paper ran as follows. TCRs in the repertoires were matched against a reference library of SARS-CoV-2-specific TCRs that had been generated with the MIRA antigen-specificity platform. Breadth meant the fraction of unique TCRs that were SARS-CoV-2-associated, whereas depth meant the fraction of total T cells that were SARS-CoV-2-associated. Each spike-specific TCR was assigned to its reactive spike region and to a CD4 or CD8 class using the MIRA data. Log10-transformed breadth and depth values were compared by one-way ANOVA with Sidak's multiple comparisons tests. TCRdb re-hosts the immuneACCESS table, in-frame sequences only. Its copies lack some clones; in the studies checked, an unresolved V gene accounts for under half of them, and the cause for the rest is not known. V, J and clone size were drawn from that table, and D and trimming were deduced from the DNA. This sample gives about 120,000 clones in total; 80% to 90% of them show up just once. Of the sample, around 7.7% is held by the ten largest clones.

With regard to this clone: Its antigen remains unidentified. Per-nucleotide qualities are absent, and no much larger clonotype sits a single base away.

The chain couples TRBV18 to TRBJ2-1; 7 bases in between match TRBD2. This clonotype was sampled from an adult in good health. Sequencing was performed on peripheral blood, taken on day 0 of AZD1222 vaccination. This receptor has the CDR3 CASSPGGGNEQFF. The DNA sequence is TGTGCCAGCTCACCAGGGGGGGGCAATGAGCAGTTCTTC.